This entry lists 13 T cell receptor beta chains sequenced from one sample in a study of T-cell memory formation after mild COVID-19. Via MiXCR, TCRdb re-called the 5' RACE reads, giving one row per CDR3 protein. Here the sample spans under 650,000 distinct CDR3 sequences, roughly 18% being singletons. The sequenced sample consisted of PBMCs or a T cell subset sorted from them (not recorded which). These receptors were collected from an adult woman who had mild COVID-19 (a few samples of this study predate the infection). Cell type and time point are not known.

This clonotype was seen more than once but under ten times. The rearrangement joins TRBV7-2 to TRBJ2-1; TRBD2 matches at 9 bases. The CDR3 length is 19 residues. CDR1 is SGHTA, CDR2 FQGNSA, per germline. Trimming cost V 1 base and J 3 bases; bases outside gene matches: 13. CDR3 nucleotides: TGTGCCAGCAGCTTAGTTCGAACGGGACTAGCAGCGGTCTACAATGAGCAGTTCTTC. This gives the protein CASSLVRTGLAAVYNEQFF.

This clonotype was detected only a few times. V is TRBV10-3 and J is TRBJ2-7; 12 bases map to TRBD2. Germline CDR1 reads ENHRY; CDR2 reads SYGVKD. Losses at the gene ends were 5 bases for V and 2 bases for J; bases not matched to a gene: 1. The CDR3 covers 14 residues. The CDR3 protein is CAISTSGGTYEQYF. CDR3 sequence (DNA): TGTGCCATCAGTACTAGCGGGGGGACCTACGAGCAGTACTTC.

This clonotype occurred a few times. This chain connects TRBV4-2 to TRBJ1-4, with 7 bases aligning to TRBD1. This CDR3 is 14 amino acids long. CDR1 and CDR2 (germline): LGHNA, YNFKEQ. The ends lost 0 bases at V and 5 bases at J; junction bases unmatched: 0. CDR3 nucleotides: TGTGCCAGCAGCCAAGAACAGGGGAATGAAAAACTGTTTTTT. Its protein product is CASSQEQGNEKLFF.

This clonotype turned up a few times. This chain connects TRBV20-1 to TRBJ2-4, with D tentatively TRBD2 (6 bases). This CDR3 is built from 14 residues. V was pared by 4 bases and J by 0 bases, with 10 bases between. Germline CDR1 and CDR2: DFQATT and SNEGSKA (reference sequence). CDR3 DNA: TGCAGTGCTACGGAGGGACTAGCCAAAAACATTCAGTACTTC. Translation: CSATEGLAKNIQYF.

This chain connects TRBV7-3 to TRBJ2-3, with 7 bases fitting TRBD2. The CDR3 length is 16 residues. The V gene's germline CDR1 is SGHTA and CDR2 FQGTGA. The trim removed 1 base at V and 4 bases at J, leaving 8 bases unmatched. The CDR3 DNA reads as TGTGCCAGCAGCTTAAACGGGGCGGGAGTGGCAGATACGCAGTATTTT. Its translation is CASSLNGAGVADTQYF.

The chain links TRBV7-6 to TRBJ2-7, with TRBD1 matching 9 bases. V trimming: 0 bases; J trimming: 3 bases; junction bases outside the gene matches: 6. CDR1 is SGHVS and CDR2 is FNYEAQ in the germline V gene. This CDR3 is 16 amino acids long. CDR3 in amino acids: CASSLAVRTGDYEQYF. In DNA form, the CDR3 reads TGTGCCAGCAGCTTAGCGGTTAGGACAGGGGACTACGAGCAGTACTTC.

This clonotype has more than one count but fewer than ten. Relative to the germline gene, one junction end is altered; a read error may explain this. The rearrangement uses TRBV12-3 or TRBV12-4 and TRBJ2-1; 11 positions agree with TRBD2. The length of the CDR3 is 14 residues. The CDR3 is CASSVAGGVDEQFF. CDR3 DNA: TGTGCCAGCAGTGTAGCGGGAGGGGTTGATGAGCAGTTCTTC.

This clonotype has more than one count but fewer than ten. The chain links TRBV11-2 to TRBJ2-2, with 7 bases identical to TRBD1. V lost 1 base and J lost 5; bases outside the gene matches: 10. CDR3 length: 17 residues. Germline-derived CDR1 and CDR2 are SGHAT and FQNNGV. The CDR3 region has the DNA TGTGCCAGCAGCTTAGTTCGTTTCGAGGGGGCTACCGGGGAGCTGTTTTTT. As protein: CASSLVRFEGATGELFF.

This clonotype was found a few times. The V call is TRBV5-1, the J call TRBJ2-7, with D possibly TRBD2 on 6 matching bases. The germline V and J ends were trimmed by 4 bases and 3 bases, with 17 bases remaining between them. CDR1 and CDR2 from the germline V gene are SGHRS and YFSETQ. The CDR3 is 15 residues long. The CDR3 DNA reads as TGCGCCAGCAGCGAACACAGAGCCGGGGGCTACGAGCAGTACTTC. It encodes CASSEHRAGGYEQYF.

This chain uses TRBV18 with TRBJ2-3; no clear D gene. Trimming took off 3 bases at V and 5 bases at J, with 12 bases between the two ends. The germline CDR1 and CDR2 sequences are KGHSH and LQKENI. The CDR3 consists of 14 residues. The CDR3 reads CASSPTSRRDTQYF. CDR3 DNA sequence: TGTGCCAGCTCACCGACTTCCCGAAGAGATACGCAGTATTTT.

The genes are TRBV20-1 and TRBJ2-5, with D perhaps matching TRBD1 or TRBD2 (5 bases each). The CDR3 contains 18 residues. Germline CDR1 reads DFQATT; CDR2 reads SNEGSKA (reference sequence). V was clipped by 2 bases and J by 5 bases, with 27 bases between them. This CDR3 is CSARNLSGTTTMGETQYF. The CDR3 nucleotides read TGCAGTGCTAGAAATCTCTCAGGGACCACAACGATGGGGGAGACCCAGTACTTC.

This clonotype was seen a handful of times. The J gene is TRBJ2-7, the V gene TRBV4-3; 8 positions match TRBD2. The CDR3 length is 17 residues. The germline gives CDR1 LGHNA, CDR2 YSLEER. J was trimmed by 5 bases and V by 0 bases; bases with no gene match: 12. The CDR3 DNA follows: TGCGCCAGCAGCCAAGATCCTGGAGAAGCGGGAGTCCACGAGCAGTACTTC. It specifies CASSQDPGEAGVHEQYF.

The rearrangement joins TRBV7-6 to TRBJ1-1; 8 bases match TRBD1. CDR3 length equals 15 residues. V was pared by 5 bases and J by 11 bases, with 16 bases of the junction left unmatched. Germline lookup yields CDR1 SGHVS and CDR2 FNYEAQ. CDR3 DNA sequence: TGTGCCAGCAGCCCCAGACAGGGGCCGCAGGCAGAGGCTTTCTTT. Amino acids: CASSPRQGPQAEAFF.